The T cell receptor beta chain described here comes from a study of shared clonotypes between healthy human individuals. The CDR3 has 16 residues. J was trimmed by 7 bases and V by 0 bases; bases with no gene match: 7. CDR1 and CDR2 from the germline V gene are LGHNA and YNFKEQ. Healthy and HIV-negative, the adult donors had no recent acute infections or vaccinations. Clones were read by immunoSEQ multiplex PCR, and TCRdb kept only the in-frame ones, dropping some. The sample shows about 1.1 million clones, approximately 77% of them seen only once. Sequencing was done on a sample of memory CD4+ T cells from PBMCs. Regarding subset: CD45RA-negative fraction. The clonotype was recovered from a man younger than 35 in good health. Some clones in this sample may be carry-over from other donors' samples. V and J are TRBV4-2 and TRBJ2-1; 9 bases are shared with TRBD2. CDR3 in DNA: TGTGCCAGCAGCCAAGATCCCGCGGGAGGGGTTAATGAGCAGTTCTTC. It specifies CASSQDPAGGVNEQFF.